Presented here are 15 T cell receptor beta chains from one specimen sequenced in a study of shared clonotypes between healthy human individuals. TCRdb's copy holds only in-frame clones and misses some; the assay was immunoSEQ multiplex PCR. The sample lists roughly 400,000 clones, approximately 96% seen once, with approximately 0.32% in the top ten. The sample was memory CD8+ T cells sorted from blood. Subset reported: CD45RO+ cells pooled with CCR7-negative TemRA cells. These receptors were collected from a man aged 30 to 45 in good health.

Comments on this clone: This CDR3 is also generated by other DNA sequences in the sample. The V gene is TRBV19, the J gene TRBJ2-7; unclear D gene. V lost 6 bases and J 2 bases, leaving 8 bases between the germline ends. CDR3 length equals 12 residues. The germline CDR1 and CDR2 sequences are LNHDA and SQIVND (reference sequence). CDR3 sequence (DNA): TGTGCCAGTAGCATCAACCCCTACGAGCAGTACTTC. This encodes CASSINPYEQYF.

This chain links TRBV5-4 with TRBJ2-3; TRBD2 aligns across 13 bases. The CDR3 contains 17 residues. The V gene's germline CDR1 is SGHNT and CDR2 YYREEE (reference sequence). Trimming cost V 2 bases and J 2 bases; bases outside gene matches: 5. CDR3 loop: CASSFGLAGVDTDTQYF. The CDR3 DNA is TGTGCCAGCAGCTTCGGACTAGCGGGAGTTGACACAGATACGCAGTATTTT.

The rearrangement links TRBV5-1 to TRBJ2-1; tentative D call: TRBD2 (5 bases). Germline V CDR1 and CDR2: SGHRS, YFSETQ. V lost 6 bases to trimming and J lost 4 bases, with 14 bases between them. This CDR3 is built from 14 residues. For the CDR3, the DNA is TGCGCCAGCAACGTTGGTAGCGAATACAATGAGCAGTTCTTC. It translates to CASNVGSEYNEQFF.

The CDR3 sequence: CASSLGGHTEAFF. The CDR3 DNA follows: TGTGCCAGCAGCTTAGGTGGGCACACTGAAGCTTTCTTT. The genes are TRBV7-9 and TRBJ1-1, with no clear D. Germline V gene data show CDR1 as SEHNR and CDR2 as FQNEAQ (reference sequence). V lost 1 base and J 3 bases, leaving 6 bases between the germline ends. The CDR3 extends over 13 amino acids.

The chain recombines TRBV29-1 with TRBJ1-4, with TRBD1 identical over 10 bases. Germline values: CDR1 SQVTM, CDR2 ANQGSEA. The V and J ends lost 5 bases and 8 bases, in that order; junction bases with no gene match: 5. This CDR3 comprises 13 residues. CDR3 sequence reads: CSVNTGQGEKLFF. The CDR3 DNA sequence: TGCAGCGTTAACACGGGACAGGGGGAAAAACTGTTTTTT.

This clone turned up a few times. Other DNA sequences of this sample code for an identical CDR3. The chain carries TRBV5-1 and TRBJ2-5; TRBD2 might be the D (5 bases). The CDR3 totals 14 residues. With 0 bases removed from V and 5 bases from J, the gap between germline ends came to 11 bases. Germline CDR1 reads SGHRS; CDR2 reads YFSETQ. The chain's CDR3 is CASSLGGRGETQYF. The CDR3 nucleotides read TGCGCCAGCAGCTTGGGGGGTAGAGGGGAGACCCAGTACTTC.

The gene calls are TRBV6-5 and TRBJ2-1; a weak D match, TRBD1 (6 bases). Trimming left V 0 bases short and J 7 bases short, with 10 bases between. The CDR3 spans 14 residues. The germline V gene encodes CDR1 MNHEY and CDR2 SVGAGI. Here the CDR3 reads CASSYSLRGNEQFF. For the CDR3, the DNA is TGTGCCAGCAGTTACTCGTTAAGGGGGAATGAGCAGTTCTTC.

This chain uses TRBV19 with TRBJ1-1, with TRBD1 matching 7 bases. In germline, CDR1 is LNHDA, CDR2 SQIVND (reference sequence). Losses at the gene ends were 6 bases for V and 2 bases for J; bases not matched to a gene: 6. CDR3 length equals 14 residues. CDR3 in amino acids: CASSRGQPNTEAFF. CDR3 DNA: TGTGCCAGTAGCAGGGGACAGCCTAACACTGAAGCTTTCTTT.

Note on this clone: The sample has other DNA sequences that encode this CDR3 too. The chain has TRBV19 and TRBJ2-5; D is unclear. The length of the CDR3 is 11 residues. V was clipped by 3 bases and J by 5 bases, with 4 bases between them. Germline lookup yields CDR1 LNHDA and CDR2 SQIVND (reference sequence). The CDR3 bases are TGTGCCAGTAGTATCAGTGAGACCCAGTACTTC. Its translation: CASSISETQYF.

V is TRBV5-4 and J is TRBJ2-7, with TRBD2 identical over 7 bases. CDR1 and CDR2 (germline): SGHNT, YYREEE (reference sequence). Trimming at V came to 3 bases and at J to 0 bases, leaving 6 bases not matched to a gene. This CDR3 contains 15 residues. CDR3: CASSSGLVSSYEQYF. The CDR3 DNA reads TGTGCCAGCAGCTCTGGACTAGTAAGCTCCTACGAGCAGTACTTC.

The chain is built from TRBV5-1 and TRBJ2-1, with D tentatively TRBD1 or TRBD2 (5 bases each). Trimming took 0 bases from V and 9 from J, leaving 7 bases between them. Germline-derived CDR1 and CDR2 are SGHRS and YFSETQ. This CDR3 has 12 residues. CDR3 DNA sequence: TGCGCCAGCAGCTTGGAAGGGACTGAGCAGTTCTTC. This translates into CASSLEGTEQFF.

This chain links TRBV5-6 with TRBJ1-1; 8 nucleotides agree with TRBD1. V lost 4 bases and J lost 5; bases outside the gene matches: 10. This CDR3 spans 15 amino acids. Germline V gene sequence: CDR1 SGHDT, CDR2 YYEEEE. The CDR3 sequence: CASSPWTGRDTEAFF. The DNA of the CDR3 is TGTGCCAGCAGCCCTTGGACAGGGAGGGATACTGAAGCTTTCTTT. Complete variable domain (other parts from reference TRBV5-6 and TRBJ1-1): DAGVTQSPTHLIKTRGQQVTLRCSPKSGHDTVSWYQQALGQGPQFIFQYYEEEERQRGNFPDRFSGHQFPNYSSELNVNALLLGDSALYLCASSPWTGRDTEAFFGQGTRLTVV.

The rearrangement links TRBV27 to TRBJ1-5; TRBD1 is a possible D gene (5 bases). V lost 8 bases and J 6 bases, leaving 20 bases between the germline ends. The CDR3 spans 15 residues. CDR1 and CDR2 from the germline V gene are MNHEY and SMNVEV (reference sequence). Here the CDR3 reads CASPGWGLKCQPQHF. The CDR3 region has the DNA TGTGCCAGCCCGGGATGGGGGTTGAAATGTCAGCCCCAGCATTTT.

This CDR3 reads CASSSPHLPVEQYF. The CDR3 DNA reads TGTGCCAGCAGCTCCCCTCATCTCCCGGTGGAGCAGTACTTC. This chain connects TRBV11-2 to TRBJ2-7; D is unclear. Trimming removed 4 bases from V and 7 bases from J, with 17 bases in between. Per the germline V gene, CDR1 is SGHAT and CDR2 is FQNNGV. CDR3 length equals 14 residues.

V and J are TRBV28 and TRBJ1-1; weak D call: TRBD1 (5 bases). Deletions cut 2 bases from V and 0 bases from J, with 16 bases between. The CDR3 contains 17 residues. Looked up from germline, CDR1 is MDHEN and CDR2 is SYDVKM. The CDR3 DNA reads TGTGCCAGCAGTTTAGTGGGTAGGGACGCCATGAACACTGAAGCTTTCTTT. It is translated as CASSLVGRDAMNTEAFF.